This T cell receptor beta chain was sequenced during a study of CD8+ T cells in alopecia areata. Study summary: Patients in the treated group were given tofacitinib by mouth, 5 to 10 mg twice a day.

RNA was isolated and reverse transcribed to cDNA, the sequencing template. Measured with immunoSEQ multiplex PCR; TCRdb has only the in-frame clones, and not every one. Here the sample spans around 140,000 clones, roughly 48% being singletons. This CDR3 comprises 14 residues. CDR1 is LNHDA and CDR2 is SQIVND in the germline V gene (reference sequence). V was cut by 9 bases and J by 4 bases, with 13 bases left in between. Researchers took lesional scalp punch biopsies and peripheral blood from people who were alopecia areata patients. On this clone itself: Antigen: not known.

The study's findings and limits: Normal skin's resident alphabeta T cells are sequenced alongside lesional scalp T cells. Clonality exceeded that of normal scalp in lesional scalp, most notably in alopecia totalis/universalis.

The sequencing sample was made of CD4+ T cells sorted from blood. The sequence derives from a human donor with alopecia areata. The rearrangement links TRBV19 to TRBJ2-6; D gene unclear. The CDR3 protein is CASSLFSGANVLTF. CDR3 DNA sequence: TGTGCCAGCTCTTTATTCTCAGGGGCCAACGTCCTGACTTTC. Together with reference TRBV19 and TRBJ2-6, the CDR3 gives the full variable domain: DGGITQSPKYLFRKEGQNVTLSCEQNLNHDAMYWYRQDPGQGLRLIYYSQIVNDFQKGDIAEGYSVSREKKESFPLTVTSAQKNPTAFYLCASSLFSGANVLTFGAGSRLTVL.